The TCR beta chain under discussion was sequenced for a study of CD8 T cells in ankylosing spondylitis. Regarding the study as a whole: Seemingly distinctive of ankylosing spondylitis blood was a TCR beta motif formed by eight highly homologous variants.

TCRdb processed the 5' RACE reads anew with MiXCR; each CDR3 protein has one entry. There are 500,000 or so distinct CDR3 sequences in the sample; roughly 5.3% occur only once, and roughly 3.2% lies in the top ten. The germline V and J ends were trimmed by 4 bases and 5 bases, with 16 bases remaining between them. Germline CDR1 SGHRS, CDR2 YFSETQ. CDR3 size: 15 residues. On this clonotype: Antigen unknown.

Source material: blood, either unsorted or a sorted T cell fraction (not recorded which). The TCR was taken from a male donor with ankylosing spondylitis. The chain joins TRBV5-1 to TRBJ2-1, with D hard to call. CDR3: CASSLPDRYHNEQFF. For the CDR3, the DNA is TGCGCCAGCAGCCTACCTGACCGCTACCACAATGAGCAGTTCTTC.